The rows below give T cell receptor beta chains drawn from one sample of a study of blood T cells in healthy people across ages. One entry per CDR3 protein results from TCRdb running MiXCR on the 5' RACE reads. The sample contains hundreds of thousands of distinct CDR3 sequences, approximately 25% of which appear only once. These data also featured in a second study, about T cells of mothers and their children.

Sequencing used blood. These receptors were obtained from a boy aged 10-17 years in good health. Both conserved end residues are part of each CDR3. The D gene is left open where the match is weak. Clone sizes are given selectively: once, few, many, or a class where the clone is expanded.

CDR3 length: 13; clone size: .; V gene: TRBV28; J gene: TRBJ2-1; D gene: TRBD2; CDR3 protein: CASRAGGVNEQFF; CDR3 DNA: TGTGCCAGCAGAGCGGGAGGGGTCAATGAGCAGTTCTTC
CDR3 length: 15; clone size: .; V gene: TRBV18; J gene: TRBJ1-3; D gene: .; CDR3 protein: CASSFGQISGNTIYF; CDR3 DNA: TGTGCCAGCTCATTTGGACAGATCTCTGGAAACACCATATATTTT
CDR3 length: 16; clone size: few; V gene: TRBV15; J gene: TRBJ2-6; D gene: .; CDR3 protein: CATGRDSVSGANVLTF; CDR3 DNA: TGTGCCACCGGCAGAGATTCAGTCTCTGGGGCCAACGTCCTGACTTTC
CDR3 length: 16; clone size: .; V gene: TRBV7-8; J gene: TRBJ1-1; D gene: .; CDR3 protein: CASSLEGDGLNTEAFF; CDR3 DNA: TGTGCCAGCAGCCTAGAGGGGGACGGACTTAACACTGAAGCTTTCTTT
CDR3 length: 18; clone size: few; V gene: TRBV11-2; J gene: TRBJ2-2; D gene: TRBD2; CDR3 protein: CASNPGLAGGPGSGELFF; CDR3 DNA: TGTGCCAGCAACCCGGGACTAGCGGGGGGGCCCGGGTCCGGGGAGCTGTTTTTT
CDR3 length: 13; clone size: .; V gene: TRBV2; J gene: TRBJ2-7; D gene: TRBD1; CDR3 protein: CAIHRWDSYEQYF; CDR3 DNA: TGTGCCATACACCGATGGGACAGCTACGAGCAGTACTTC
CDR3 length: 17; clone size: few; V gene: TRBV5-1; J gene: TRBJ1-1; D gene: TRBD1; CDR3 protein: CASSLRALTGVNTEAFF; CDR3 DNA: TGCGCCAGCAGCTTAAGGGCTCTTACAGGGGTGAACACTGAAGCTTTCTTT
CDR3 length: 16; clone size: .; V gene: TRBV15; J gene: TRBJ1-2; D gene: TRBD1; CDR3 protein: CATSRERTGERNGYTF; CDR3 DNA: TGTGCCACCAGCAGAGAGAGGACAGGGGAGAGAAATGGCTACACCTTC
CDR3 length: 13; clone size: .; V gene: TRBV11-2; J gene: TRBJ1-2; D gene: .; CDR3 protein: CASSLAWATDTTF; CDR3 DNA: TGTGCCAGCAGCTTAGCTTGGGCGACAGACACCACCTTC
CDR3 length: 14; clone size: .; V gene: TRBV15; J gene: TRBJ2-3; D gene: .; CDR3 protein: CATSRESSGDTQYF; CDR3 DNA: TGTGCCACCAGCAGAGAGTCTAGTGGAGATACGCAGTATTTT
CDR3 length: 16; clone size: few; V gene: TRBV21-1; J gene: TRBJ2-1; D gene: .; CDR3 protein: CASSKVVATVDNEQFF; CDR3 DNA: TGTGCCAGCAGCAAAGTTGTGGCTACTGTAGACAATGAGCAGTTCTTC
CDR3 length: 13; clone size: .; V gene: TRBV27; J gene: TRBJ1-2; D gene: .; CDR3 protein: CASSPRGFYGYTF; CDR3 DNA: TGTGCCAGCAGCCCCAGGGGATTCTATGGCTACACCTTC
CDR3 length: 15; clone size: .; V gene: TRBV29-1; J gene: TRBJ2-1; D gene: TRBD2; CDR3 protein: CSVETVAGSYNEQLF; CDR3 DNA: TGCAGCGTTGAAACGGTAGCGGGCTCCTACAATGAGCAGCTCTTC
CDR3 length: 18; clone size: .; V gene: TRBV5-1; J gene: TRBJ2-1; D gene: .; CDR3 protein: CASSLGQVGLRLGNEQFF; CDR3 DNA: TGCGCCAGCAGCTTGGGTCAGGTTGGACTCCGCCTTGGGAATGAGCAGTTCTTC
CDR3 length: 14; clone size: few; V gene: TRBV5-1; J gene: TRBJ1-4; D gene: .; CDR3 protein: CASSVSQKREKLFF; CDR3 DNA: TGCGCCAGCAGCGTGTCCCAAAAGCGGGAAAAACTGTTTTTT
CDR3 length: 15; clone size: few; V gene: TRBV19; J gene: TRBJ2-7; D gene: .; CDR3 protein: CASSIGATGPYEQYF; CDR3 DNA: TGTGCCAGTAGTATAGGGGCGACAGGACCCTACGAGCAGTACTTC
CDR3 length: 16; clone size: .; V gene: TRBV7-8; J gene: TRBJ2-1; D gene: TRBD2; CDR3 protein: CASSLAVSGGFNEQFF; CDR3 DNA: TGTGCCAGCAGCTTAGCGGTTAGCGGGGGGTTCAATGAGCAGTTCTTC
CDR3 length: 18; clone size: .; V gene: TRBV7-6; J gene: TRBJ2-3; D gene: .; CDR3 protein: CASSPLFAGTGLEDTQYF; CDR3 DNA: TGTGCCAGCAGCCCTCTGTTCGCTGGGACGGGTCTTGAAGATACGCAGTATTTT
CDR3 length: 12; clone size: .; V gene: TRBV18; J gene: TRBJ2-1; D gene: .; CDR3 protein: CASSGEPNEQFF; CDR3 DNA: TGTGCCAGCTCAGGGGAGCCAAATGAGCAGTTCTTC
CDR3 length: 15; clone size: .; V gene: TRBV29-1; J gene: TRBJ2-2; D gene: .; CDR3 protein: CSVEDLEGNTGELFF; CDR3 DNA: TGCAGCGTTGAAGATCTTGAAGGGAACACCGGGGAGCTGTTTTTT
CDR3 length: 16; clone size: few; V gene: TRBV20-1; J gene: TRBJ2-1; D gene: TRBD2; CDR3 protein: CSARDVRTSGYNEQFF; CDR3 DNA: TGCAGTGCTAGGGATGTTAGGACTAGCGGTTACAATGAGCAGTTCTTC
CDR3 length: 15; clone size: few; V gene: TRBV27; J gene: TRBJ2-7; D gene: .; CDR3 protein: CASSLAQSQAYEQYF; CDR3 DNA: TGTGCCAGCAGTCTAGCCCAGTCACAGGCGTACGAGCAGTACTTC
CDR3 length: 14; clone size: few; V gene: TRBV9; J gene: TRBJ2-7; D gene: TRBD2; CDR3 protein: CASSVLAGGDEQYF; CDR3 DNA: TGTGCCAGCAGCGTACTAGCGGGGGGAGACGAGCAGTACTTC
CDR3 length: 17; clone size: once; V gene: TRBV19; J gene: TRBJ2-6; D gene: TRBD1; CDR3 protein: CASSPTTGGTGANVLTF; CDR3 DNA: TGTGCCAGTAGTCCGACGACAGGGGGTACCGGGGCCAACGTCCTGACTTTC
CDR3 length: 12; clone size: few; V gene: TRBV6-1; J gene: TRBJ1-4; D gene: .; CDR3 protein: CASSVYVAESFF; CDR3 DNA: TGTGCCAGCAGTGTTTATGTGGCAGAAAGCTTTTTT
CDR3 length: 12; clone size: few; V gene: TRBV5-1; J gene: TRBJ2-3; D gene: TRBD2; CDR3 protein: CASSSSGRSQYF; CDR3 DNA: TGCGCCAGCAGCTCTAGCGGGAGAAGCCAGTATTTT
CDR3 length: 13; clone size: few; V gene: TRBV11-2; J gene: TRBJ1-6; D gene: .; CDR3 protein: CASREGPGSPLHF; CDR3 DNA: TGTGCCAGCAGGGAGGGCCCCGGGTCACCCCTCCACTTT
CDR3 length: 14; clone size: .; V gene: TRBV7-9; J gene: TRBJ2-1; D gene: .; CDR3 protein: CASRGAPELHEQFF; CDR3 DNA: TGTGCCAGCAGGGGGGCTCCCGAGCTTCATGAGCAGTTCTTC
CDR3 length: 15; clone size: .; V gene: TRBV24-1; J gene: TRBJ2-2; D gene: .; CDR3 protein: CATSDLPLNTGELFF; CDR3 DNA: TGTGCCACCAGTGATTTGCCACTGAACACCGGGGAGCTGTTTTTT
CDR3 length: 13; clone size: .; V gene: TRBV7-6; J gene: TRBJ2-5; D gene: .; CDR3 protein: CASSRDPAQTQYF; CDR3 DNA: TGTGCCAGCAGCCGGGACCCGGCGCAGACCCAGTACTTC
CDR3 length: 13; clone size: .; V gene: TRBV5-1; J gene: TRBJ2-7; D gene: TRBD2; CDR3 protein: CASGRESSYEQYF; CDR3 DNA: TGCGCCAGCGGGCGGGAGTCGTCCTACGAGCAGTACTTC
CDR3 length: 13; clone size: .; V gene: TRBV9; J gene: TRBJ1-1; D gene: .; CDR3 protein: CASSVGLSTEAFF; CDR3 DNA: TGTGCCAGCAGCGTAGGTCTAAGCACTGAAGCTTTCTTT
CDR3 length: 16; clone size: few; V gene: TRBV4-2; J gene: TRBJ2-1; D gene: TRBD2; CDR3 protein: CASSPGTSAIESEQFF; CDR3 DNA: TGTGCCAGCAGCCCCGGGACTAGCGCCATAGAAAGTGAGCAGTTCTTC
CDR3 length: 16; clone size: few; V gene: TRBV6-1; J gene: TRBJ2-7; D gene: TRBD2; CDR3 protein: CASSGLLAGNSYEQYF; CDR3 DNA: TGTGCCAGCAGTGGACTCCTAGCGGGGAACTCCTACGAGCAGTACTTC
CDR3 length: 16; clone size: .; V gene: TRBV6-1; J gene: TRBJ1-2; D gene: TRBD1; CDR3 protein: CASSPGTAKPNYGYTF; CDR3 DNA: TGTGCCAGCAGTCCAGGGACAGCAAAGCCTAACTATGGCTACACCTTC
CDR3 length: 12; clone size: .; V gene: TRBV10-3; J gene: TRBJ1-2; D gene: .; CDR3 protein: CAISPRGEGYTF; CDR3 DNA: TGTGCCATCAGCCCCAGGGGTGAGGGCTACACCTTC
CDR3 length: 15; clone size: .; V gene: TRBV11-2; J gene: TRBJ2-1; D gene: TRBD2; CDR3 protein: CASSLGLAAINEQFF; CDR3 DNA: TGTGCCAGCAGCCTGGGGCTAGCGGCTATCAATGAGCAGTTCTTC
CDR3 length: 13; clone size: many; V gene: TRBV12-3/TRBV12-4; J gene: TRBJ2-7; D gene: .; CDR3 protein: CASSLDSLYEQYF; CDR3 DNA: TGTGCCAGCAGTTTGGACAGCCTCTACGAGCAGTACTTC
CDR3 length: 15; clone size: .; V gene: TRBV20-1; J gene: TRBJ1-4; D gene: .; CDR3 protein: CSAREGGPTNEKLFF; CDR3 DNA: TGCAGTGCTAGAGAGGGCGGTCCAACTAATGAAAAACTGTTTTTT
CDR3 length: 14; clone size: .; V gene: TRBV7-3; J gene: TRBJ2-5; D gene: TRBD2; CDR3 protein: CASSLSSGRETQYF; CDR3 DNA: TGTGCCAGCAGCTTGAGTAGCGGGAGGGAGACCCAGTACTTC
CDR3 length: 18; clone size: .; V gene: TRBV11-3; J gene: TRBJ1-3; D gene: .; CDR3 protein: CASTLRGPGRTSGDTIYF; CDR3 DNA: TGTGCCAGCACCCTCCGGGGCCCCGGACGGACTTCTGGAGACACCATATATTTT
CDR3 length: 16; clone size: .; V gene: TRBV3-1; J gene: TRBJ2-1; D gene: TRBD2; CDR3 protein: CASSQSGLAAGNEQFF; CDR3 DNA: TGTGCCAGCAGCCAATCGGGACTAGCGGCGGGGAATGAGCAGTTCTTC
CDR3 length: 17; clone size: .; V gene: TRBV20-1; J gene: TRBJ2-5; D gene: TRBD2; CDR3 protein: CSASEVPSGSLDETQYF; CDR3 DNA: TGCAGTGCGTCAGAGGTCCCTAGCGGGAGCCTTGATGAGACCCAGTACTTC
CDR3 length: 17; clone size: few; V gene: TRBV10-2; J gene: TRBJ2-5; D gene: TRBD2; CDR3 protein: CASSGGTSSGVQETQYF; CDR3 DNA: TGCGCCAGCAGTGGGGGGACTTCTAGCGGGGTACAAGAGACCCAGTACTTC
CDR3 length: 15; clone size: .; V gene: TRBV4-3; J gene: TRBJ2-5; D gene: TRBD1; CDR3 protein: CASSQEDRAQETQYF; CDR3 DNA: TGCGCCAGCAGCCAAGAAGACAGGGCGCAGGAGACCCAGTACTTC
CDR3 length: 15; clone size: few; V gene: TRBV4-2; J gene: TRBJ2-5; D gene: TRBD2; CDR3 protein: CASSARLARTETQYF; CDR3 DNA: TGTGCCAGCAGCGCACGACTAGCCCGGACGGAGACCCAGTACTTC
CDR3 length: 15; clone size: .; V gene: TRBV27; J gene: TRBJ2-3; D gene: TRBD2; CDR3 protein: CASRILAVATDTQYF; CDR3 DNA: TGTGCCAGCAGAATACTAGCGGTAGCCACAGATACGCAGTATTTT
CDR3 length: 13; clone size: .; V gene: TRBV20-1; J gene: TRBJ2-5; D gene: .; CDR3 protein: CSARGEQWETQYF; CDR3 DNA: TGCAGTGCTAGAGGGGAGCAATGGGAGACCCAGTACTTC
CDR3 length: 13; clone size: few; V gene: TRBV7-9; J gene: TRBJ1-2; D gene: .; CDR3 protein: CASSLPASSGYTF; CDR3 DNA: TGTGCCAGCAGCTTGCCCGCAAGTTCTGGCTACACCTTC
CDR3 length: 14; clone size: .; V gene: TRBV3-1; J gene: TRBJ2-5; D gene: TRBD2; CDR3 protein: CASRRLAEQETQYF; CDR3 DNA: TGTGCCAGCCGTCGACTAGCTGAACAAGAGACCCAGTACTTC
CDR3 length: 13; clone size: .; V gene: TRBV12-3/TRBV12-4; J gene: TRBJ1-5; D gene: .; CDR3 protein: CASSTRGRQPQHF; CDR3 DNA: TGTGCCAGCAGTACCCGGGGCCGACAGCCCCAGCATTTT
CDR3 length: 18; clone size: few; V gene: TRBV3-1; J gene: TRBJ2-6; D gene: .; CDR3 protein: CASSKSLGPDGGANVLTF; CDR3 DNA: TGTGCCAGCAGCAAAAGTCTCGGCCCCGATGGTGGGGCCAACGTCCTGACTTTC
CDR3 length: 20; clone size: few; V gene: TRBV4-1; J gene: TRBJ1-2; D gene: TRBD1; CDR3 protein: CASSQTAWGQGFRVNYGYTF; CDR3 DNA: TGCGCCAGCAGCCAAACAGCTTGGGGACAGGGATTTAGAGTTAACTATGGCTACACCTTC
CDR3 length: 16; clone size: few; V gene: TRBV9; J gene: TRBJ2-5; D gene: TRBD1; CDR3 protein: CASSVTDRGVAETQYF; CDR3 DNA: TGTGCCAGCAGCGTAACCGACAGGGGAGTGGCCGAGACCCAGTACTTC
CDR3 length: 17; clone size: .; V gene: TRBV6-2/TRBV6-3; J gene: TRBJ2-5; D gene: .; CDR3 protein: CASSPSFQRAYQETQYF; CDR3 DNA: TGTGCCAGCAGCCCCTCTTTTCAGCGGGCCTACCAAGAGACCCAGTACTTC
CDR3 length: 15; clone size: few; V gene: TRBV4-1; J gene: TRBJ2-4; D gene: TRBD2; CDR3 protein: CASSQVTGGIGIQYF; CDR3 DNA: TGCGCCAGCAGCCAGGTCACGGGGGGAATCGGAATTCAGTACTTC
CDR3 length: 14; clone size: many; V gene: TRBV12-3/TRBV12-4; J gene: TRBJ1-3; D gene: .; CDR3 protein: CASTTWASGNTIYF; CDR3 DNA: TGTGCCAGCACCACGTGGGCCTCGGGAAACACCATATATTTT
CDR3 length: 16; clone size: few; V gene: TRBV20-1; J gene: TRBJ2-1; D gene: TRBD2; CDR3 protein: CSASGRGLADYNEQFF; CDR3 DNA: TGCAGTGCTAGTGGGAGGGGACTAGCGGACTACAATGAGCAGTTCTTC
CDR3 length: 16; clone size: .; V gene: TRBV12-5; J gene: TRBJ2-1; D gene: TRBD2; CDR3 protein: CASGLVLSGTDNEQFF; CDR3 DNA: TGTGCTAGTGGTTTGGTCCTAAGCGGGACTGACAATGAGCAGTTCTTC